Listed below are T cell receptor beta chains from one sample, sequenced in a study of beta chain features in type 1 diabetes. TCRdb keeps only in-frame clones here, not all; method: immunoSEQ multiplex PCR. Among a few hundred thousand clones listed, about a tenth were seen once. Material: naive CD4+ T cells from blood. Receptor source: a man aged 30-40 years with type 1 diabetes. Each CDR3 is given with its conserved first and last residue. Fields, in order: V gene, clone size, J gene, D gene, CDR3 DNA, CDR3 protein. D genes are given only for firm matches. Size is stated for part of the rows, as once, few or many counts, or as a class when the clone is expanded.

TRBV29-1	.	TRBJ1-4	.	TGCAGCGTTGTCGTAGGGGGTGGCGGAAGTGAAAAACTGTTTTTT	CSVVVGGGGSEKLFF
TRBV28	.	TRBJ1-5	.	TGTGCCAGCAGTTCCCTTGACACCTACAATCAGCCCCAGCATTTT	CASSSLDTYNQPQHF
TRBV7-9	.	TRBJ2-5	TRBD2	TGTGCCAGCAGCTTGACCCCCACCGGGAGGGAAGAGACCCAGTACTTC	CASSLTPTGREETQYF
TRBV18	.	TRBJ1-2	TRBD1	TGTGCCAGCTCAGCACGTGGACAGGGGATTTTCTATGGCTACACCTTC	CASSARGQGIFYGYTF
TRBV19	few	TRBJ2-2	TRBD1	TGTGCCAGTAGGGGGGACAGGGGCCGGGACACCGGGGAGCTGTTTTTT	CASRGDRGRDTGELFF
TRBV13	few	TRBJ2-1	.	TGTGCCAGCAGCTTAGCGGGTATCCGGAACAATGAGCAGTTCTTC	CASSLAGIRNNEQFF
TRBV4-3	few	TRBJ2-3	.	TGCGCCAGCAGCGCGTTTGATACGCAGTATTTT	CASSAFDTQYF
TRBV5-1	.	TRBJ1-2	.	TGCGCCAGCAGTGGTGAGAGGGAGGGCTACACCTTC	CASSGEREGYTF
TRBV19	.	TRBJ1-5	.	TGTGCCAGTAGGGGCTCGGGCAATCAGCCCCAGCATTTT	CASRGSGNQPQHF
TRBV29-1	.	TRBJ1-1	.	TGCAGCGTTGCGCAGCTAGCCCGGAACACTGAAGCTTTCTTT	CSVAQLARNTEAFF
TRBV10-3	few	TRBJ1-6	.	TGTGCCACGGGCCGGGACACTGATAATTCACCCCTCCACTTT	CATGRDTDNSPLHF
TRBV2	.	TRBJ2-7	.	TGTGCCAGCAGAGCTTTTTCTGGGGAGGAATACGAGCAGTACTTC	CASRAFSGEEYEQYF
TRBV5-1	.	TRBJ1-1	.	TGCGCCAGCCAGGGGAACCCCATGAACACTGAAGCTTTCTTT	CASQGNPMNTEAFF
TRBV4-1	few	TRBJ1-5	TRBD1	TGCGCCAGCAGCCAAGAATACCTCCCAGGGGGAAGCAATCAGCCCCAGCATTTT	CASSQEYLPGGSNQPQHF
TRBV6-6	.	TRBJ2-3	.	TGTGCCAGCAGGCCCTCGAGCGGTACAGATACGCAGTATTTT	CASRPSSGTDTQYF
TRBV5-1	few	TRBJ2-1	TRBD2	TGCGCCAGCAGCCCGCCGGGACTAGCGGGGGGCAATGAGCAGTTCTTC	CASSPPGLAGGNEQFF
TRBV4-1	.	TRBJ2-5	TRBD2	TGCGCCAGCAGCCCCAGGCGGGCGGGGGGTCAGGAGACCCAGTACTTC	CASSPRRAGGQETQYF
TRBV19	.	TRBJ2-3	TRBD2	TGTGCCAGTAGTATCACTAGCGGGGGGACCACAGATACGCAGTATTTT	CASSITSGGTTDTQYF
TRBV5-1	few	TRBJ1-2	TRBD1	TGCGCCAGCAGCAGAGCCGCCGGGACAGGGTATGGCTACACCTTC	CASSRAAGTGYGYTF
TRBV5-5	few	TRBJ2-5	TRBD1	TGTGCCAGCAGCCCGGACAGGAGGGAGACCCAGTACTTC	CASSPDRRETQYF
TRBV18	once	TRBJ1-3	TRBD1	TGTGCCAGCTCACCCCAAGACAGGGGTGACACCATATATTTT	CASSPQDRGDTIYF
TRBV5-4	.	TRBJ2-2	TRBD2	TGTGCCAGCAGAGCTCATCCGGGGACTAGCGGTACCGGGGAGCTGTTTTTT	CASRAHPGTSGTGELFF
TRBV18	few	TRBJ1-2	TRBD1	TGTGCCAGCTCACCCGCGGGACAGGACTATGGCTACACCTTC	CASSPAGQDYGYTF
TRBV30	few	TRBJ2-1	.	TGTGCCTGGACAGTCTACAATGAGCAGTTCTTC	CAWTVYNEQFF
TRBV4-1	few	TRBJ1-1	.	TGCGCCAGCAGCCAAGCCAAGGGACTCAGGAACACTGAAGCTTTCTTT	CASSQAKGLRNTEAFF
TRBV11-2	.	TRBJ1-2	.	TGTGCCAGCAGCTCCGAGCGGGGGTTTGGCTACACCTTC	CASSSERGFGYTF
TRBV10-3	.	TRBJ1-1	.	TGTGCCATCAGCCGGCACGAGGCGAACGCTGAAGCTTTCTTT	CAISRHEANAEAFF
TRBV30	.	TRBJ2-1	TRBD2	TGTGCCTGGAAAAAGGGCTGGACTAGCGGGGGTTACAATGAGCAGTTCTTC	CAWKKGWTSGGYNEQFF
TRBV18	few	TRBJ2-7	.	TGTGCCAGCTCACCACCGGAGGAGGAGTACGAGCAGTACTTC	CASSPPEEEYEQYF
TRBV7-3	.	TRBJ2-5	TRBD2	TGTGCCAGCAGCTTAGCGGGGCTAGCGGGGGGGCTCGGAGAGACCCAGTACTTC	CASSLAGLAGGLGETQYF
TRBV7-3	few	TRBJ1-2	.	TGTGCCAGCAGCCTAAGGGGGGGAGGAAGTTATGGCTACACCTTC	CASSLRGGGSYGYTF
TRBV28	few	TRBJ2-7	.	TGTGCCAGCAGTCCCCGGAGGGACGAGCAGTACTTC	CASSPRRDEQYF
TRBV2	.	TRBJ1-6	.	TGTGCCAGCAGTGGGCATAATAATTCACCCCTCCACTTT	CASSGHNNSPLHF
TRBV30	few	TRBJ1-5	.	TGTGCCTGGAGTCTGGACAGTAATCAGCCCCAGCATTTT	CAWSLDSNQPQHF
TRBV6-6	few	TRBJ2-7	.	TGTGCCAGCAGTTCCCAATACGAGCAGTACTTC	CASSSQYEQYF
TRBV28	few	TRBJ2-7	TRBD1	TGTGCCAGCAGGACAGGGATACTCTACGAGCAGTACTTC	CASRTGILYEQYF
TRBV30	.	TRBJ2-1	TRBD2	TGTGCCTGGAGTACCTCTAGCGGGGGGGCCTATGAGCAGTTCTTC	CAWSTSSGGAYEQFF
TRBV5-1	few	TRBJ1-6	TRBD1	TGCGCCAGCAGCCCAGGACAGGGAGGTTCACCCCTCCACTTT	CASSPGQGGSPLHF
TRBV7-9	.	TRBJ2-7	.	TGTGCCAGCAGCCCGCGGGACAGTGTAACCTACGAGCAGTACTTC	CASSPRDSVTYEQYF
TRBV6-1	.	TRBJ2-7	TRBD1	TGTGCCAGCAGTCCCGACAGGGGGACCTACGAGCAGTACTTC	CASSPDRGTYEQYF
TRBV4-2	few	TRBJ1-1	.	TGTGCCAGCAGCCCCCGAGGAGGGGCTAACACTGAAGCTTTCTTT	CASSPRGGANTEAFF
TRBV2	few	TRBJ1-6	TRBD1	TGTGCCAGCAGTGACAGGACAGGGGGCAATTCACCCCTCCACTTT	CASSDRTGGNSPLHF
TRBV7-2	.	TRBJ2-5	.	TGTGCCAGCAGCTTAGTCGGGGATTCCGGGACCCAGTACTTC	CASSLVGDSGTQYF
TRBV9	.	TRBJ2-5	TRBD2	TGTGCCAGCAGCCCTAGCGGAGCCCAAGAGACCCAGTACTTC	CASSPSGAQETQYF